The T cell receptor beta chain under discussion was sequenced for a study of T cells in narcolepsy. Background on the study: Healthy controls were enrolled alongside patients with narcolepsy type 1 or type 2.

Study-wide points: No autoreactive T cell clone sequences appeared in some memory CD4+ repertoires. Autoreactive clonotypes reportedly recurred in blood of same and different patients, not controls. Comparing one patient's CSF and blood CD4+ clonotypes highlighted HCRT- and TRIB2-specific autoreactive clonotypes.

In the case of this clone: Its specificity is not known.

Trimming took off 1 base at V and 5 bases at J, with 5 bases between the two ends. CDR1 is DFQATT and CDR2 is SNEGSKA in the germline V gene (reference sequence). The CDR3 is 11 residues long. Produced via immunoSEQ multiplex PCR; TCRdb's table is partial and in-frame only. Among 25,000 to 35,000 clones listed, roughly 88% were seen once. The origin of this receptor is a human donor with narcolepsy. The chain employs TRBV20-1 and TRBJ2-5; D remains ambiguous. Sequencing input: CD45RA- memory CD4+ T cells from PBMCs. The CDR3 is CSARVRETQYF. The DNA for the CDR3 is TGCAGTGCTAGAGTGCGTGAGACCCAGTACTTC.